What follows are 29 T cell receptor beta chains derived from one specimen sequenced in a study of blood T cell repertoires in COVID-19. Data came from immunoSEQ multiplex PCR; TCRdb stores just in-frame clones and leaves some out. Of 300,000 or so clones in the sample, 90% are singletons; the top ten hold approximately 2.5%. Sequencing was carried out using PBMCs or T cells enriched from blood (not recorded which). The origin of the receptors is a man aged 60 to 75 who had recovered from COVID-19.

V usage is TRBV12-3 or TRBV12-4 and J usage is TRBJ2-7; 10 positions agree with TRBD1. The CDR3 spans 13 residues. V dropped 6 bases and J dropped 4; count of bases not matched to a gene: 3. CDR3 loop: CASRRQGAYEQYF. As DNA, the CDR3 is TGTGCCAGCAGGAGACAGGGGGCTTACGAGCAGTACTTC.

The CDR3 sequence is CASKTRISSGTGVAGELFF. CDR3 coding DNA: TGTGCCAGCAAAACGCGGATCTCCTCCGGGACAGGGGTGGCCGGGGAGCTGTTTTTT. The chain couples TRBV7-9 to TRBJ2-2; 10 bases line up with TRBD1. The CDR3 contains 19 residues. V shed 7 bases, J shed 6 bases, and the junction held 20 bases outside the gene matches. Germline V gene sequence: CDR1 SEHNR, CDR2 FQNEAQ (reference sequence).

This clone appeared a single time. The chain links TRBV3-1 (or the pseudogene TRBV3-2) to TRBJ2-3; TRBD2 might be the D (6 bases). Trimming left V 0 bases short and J 0 bases short, with 10 bases between. The CDR3 extends over 16 amino acids. Germline V lookup: CDR1 LGHDT, CDR2 YNNKEL (reference sequence). The CDR3 region is CASSQDPGTSTDTQYF. CDR3 nucleotides: TGTGCCAGCAGCCAAGATCCCGGGACTAGCACAGATACGCAGTATTTT.

This chain joins TRBV19 and TRBJ2-7, with TRBD2 identical over 9 bases. The CDR3 is 14 residues long. Trimming at V came to 4 bases and at J to 2 bases, leaving 3 bases not matched to a gene. CDR1 and CDR2 from the germline V gene are LNHDA and SQIVND (reference sequence). CDR3 DNA: TGTGCCAGTAGTAGCGCGGGAGGGCCCTACGAGCAGTACTTC. Amino acid sequence: CASSSAGGPYEQYF.

The V and J genes are TRBV5-4 and TRBJ2-7; 7 bases are a match to TRBD1. The germline V gene has CDR1 SGHNT and CDR2 YYREEE (reference sequence). Unmatched junction bases numbered 10, after V lost 3 bases and J lost 7 bases. This CDR3 spans 14 amino acids. CDR3 amino acids: CASSSGQDLLEQYF. CDR3 nucleotides: TGTGCCAGCAGCTCAGGACAGGATCTGTTAGAGCAGTACTTC.

This clone was counted only a few times. V gene TRBV24-1 combines with J gene TRBJ1-2; D possibly corresponds to TRBD1 (5 bases). Germline loops: CDR1 KGHDR, CDR2 SFDVKD. The CDR3 runs 13 residues. As DNA, the CDR3 is TGTGCTAAGACAGCTGTCCCTCATCGTGGCTACACCTTC. Protein product: CAKTAVPHRGYTF.

This chain joins TRBV11-3 and TRBJ2-7; no clear D. Germline V gives CDR1 SGHNT, CDR2 YENEEA. The CDR3 spans 14 residues. Trimming shortened V by 1 base and J by 2 bases, and 9 bases separated the two germline ends. This chain's CDR3 is CASSLVSTTYEQYF. The DNA for the CDR3 is TGTGCCAGCAGCTTAGTGTCGACAACCTACGAGCAGTACTTC.

The chain is built from TRBV24-1 and TRBJ2-1; 11 nucleotides align to TRBD2. V gave up 4 bases and J gave up 5 bases; unmatched junction bases: 3. The CDR3 extends over 15 amino acids. Germline V lookup: CDR1 KGHDR, CDR2 SFDVKD. The CDR3 spells CATSEGLAENNEQFF. For the CDR3, the DNA is TGTGCCACCAGTGAGGGACTAGCGGAGAACAATGAGCAGTTCTTC.

J is TRBJ1-2 and V is TRBV10-3, with no clear D. CDR3 length: 12 residues. V was trimmed by 3 bases and J by 2 bases, leaving 4 bases between them. CDR1 ENHRY and CDR2 SYGVKD come from the germline V gene. The DNA for the CDR3 is TGTGCCATCAGTGAACAGAACTATGGCTACACCTTC. Its protein product is CAISEQNYGYTF.

In this sample, this clone turned up once. This chain uses TRBV24-1 with TRBJ2-1, with a weak D call TRBD1 (6 bases). Germline V lookup: CDR1 KGHDR, CDR2 SFDVKD. V gave up 8 bases and J gave up 9 bases, with 16 bases separating them. This CDR3 has 13 residues. The CDR3 here is CATTDGGRGEQFF. The CDR3 coding sequence is TGTGCCACCACCGATGGGGGCAGGGGTGAGCAGTTCTTC.

The chain is built from TRBV2 and TRBJ2-2, with TRBD2 as a possible D gene (6 bases). The germline V gene encodes CDR1 SNHLY and CDR2 FYNNEI. V was pared by 5 bases and J by 6 bases, with 7 bases between. The CDR3 runs 12 residues. The CDR3 protein is CASSWGAGELFF. The CDR3 bases are TGTGCCAGCAGTTGGGGGGCCGGGGAGCTGTTTTTT.

The J gene is TRBJ1-2, the V gene TRBV9; TRBD1 agrees at 7 bases. The CDR3 spans 15 residues. V trimming: 0 bases; J trimming: 4 bases; junction bases outside the gene matches: 6. Germline CDR1 reads SGDLS; CDR2 reads YYNGEE. CDR3 in DNA: TGTGCCAGCAGCGTAGGGGACAGCATTCTCTATGGCTACACCTTC. Amino acid sequence: CASSVGDSILYGYTF.

This clone occurred once. The V and J genes are TRBV19 and TRBJ1-3; a possible D gene is TRBD1 (6 bases). The CDR3 is 16 residues long. Germline V gene lookup returns CDR1 LNHDA and CDR2 SQIVND (reference sequence). Trimming cost V 3 bases and J 3 bases, with 15 bases left between them. The CDR3 loop is CASSIRRGKDGNTIYF. CDR3 nucleotide sequence: TGTGCCAGTAGTATCCGCAGGGGTAAAGATGGAAACACCATATATTTT. The full variable domain, in which reference TRBV19 and TRBJ1-3 provide the parts outside the CDR3, is DGGITQSPKYLFRKEGQNVTLSCEQNLNHDAMYWYRQDPGQGLRLIYYSQIVNDFQKGDIAEGYSVSREKKESFPLTVTSAQKNPTAFYLCASSIRRGKDGNTIYFGEGSWLTVV.

This clone was seen more than once but under ten times. The chain links TRBV5-1 to TRBJ1-1; D is unresolved. V lost 0 bases and J lost 0, with 6 bases in between. Germline V lookup: CDR1 SGHRS, CDR2 YFSETQ. The CDR3 is 14 amino acids. In DNA form, the CDR3 reads TGCGCCAGCAGCTTGGTTAGCCTGAACACTGAAGCTTTCTTT. It translates to CASSLVSLNTEAFF.

The chain combines TRBV4-1 with TRBJ1-2; maybe TRBD1 (6 bases). This CDR3 spans 17 amino acids. Germline CDR1 reads MGHRA; CDR2 reads YSYEKL. The ends were cut back, 4 bases at V and 5 bases at J, with 23 bases in the middle. The CDR3 sequence: CASSLREGYPGEYGYTF. DNA for the CDR3: TGCGCCAGCAGCCTCCGGGAGGGCTACCCAGGGGAGTATGGCTACACCTTC.

This chain uses TRBV7-3 with TRBJ2-3; tentatively, D is TRBD2 (6 bases). The CDR3 totals 15 residues. The V gene's germline CDR1 is SGHTA and CDR2 FQGTGA. Between the trimmed V and J ends, which lost 5 bases and 0 bases, there was a span of 12 bases. CDR3 loop: CASSGGSGSTDTQYF. In DNA form, the CDR3 reads TGTGCCAGCAGCGGGGGGAGCGGGAGCACAGATACGCAGTATTTT.

V usage is TRBV19 and J usage is TRBJ1-6; D not resolved. The CDR3 totals 13 residues. Germline CDR1 LNHDA, CDR2 SQIVND (reference sequence). Between the trimmed V and J ends, which lost 3 bases and 10 bases, there was a span of 10 bases. The CDR3 region is CASSIGGSSPLHF. CDR3 DNA: TGTGCCAGTAGTATTGGAGGTTCCTCACCCCTCCACTTT.

This chain uses TRBV5-5 with TRBJ1-3; TRBD1 aligns across 10 bases. The CDR3 contains 15 residues. V dropped 2 bases and J dropped 5; count of bases not matched to a gene: 4. The germline CDR1 and CDR2 sequences are SGHKS and YYEKEE (reference sequence). The CDR3 region has the DNA TGTGCCAGCAGCTTTGGGGGACAGGGGAGAAACACCATATATTTT. It codes for CASSFGGQGRNTIYF.

The chain carries TRBV2 and TRBJ1-1; no definite D call. The CDR3 totals 18 residues. The ends were cut back, 0 bases at V and 5 bases at J, with 22 bases in the middle. Per the germline V gene, CDR1 is SNHLY and CDR2 is FYNNEI. CDR3: CASSEAADGSDYETEAFF. The CDR3 DNA is TGTGCCAGCAGTGAAGCGGCTGACGGGTCGGATTATGAAACTGAAGCTTTCTTT.

The rearrangement joins TRBV10-3 to TRBJ1-1, with TRBD1 matching 7 bases. Trimming took 6 bases from V and 4 from J; bases not matched to a gene: 8. Looked up from germline, CDR1 is ENHRY and CDR2 is SYGVKD. The CDR3 extends over 14 amino acids. CDR3 nucleotide sequence: TGTGCCATCAGCCCAGACAGGGACGCCACTGAAGCTTTCTTT. Translation: CAISPDRDATEAFF.

This chain joins TRBV6-1 and TRBJ2-7, with D tentatively TRBD1 (5 bases). V gave up 3 bases and J gave up 2 bases, with 5 bases separating them. The germline V gene has CDR1 MNHNS and CDR2 SASEGT. This CDR3 spans 12 amino acids. CDR3 nucleotides: TGTGCCAGCAGTGAGGGGCCCTACGAGCAGTACTTC. Its protein product is CASSEGPYEQYF.

The rearrangement uses TRBV4-2 and TRBJ1-2, with D possibly TRBD1 on 5 matching bases. Looked up from germline, CDR1 is LGHNA and CDR2 is YNFKEQ. V dropped 1 base and J dropped 5 bases, with 17 bases sitting between them. The CDR3 is 16 amino acids. CDR3 region: CASSQVRSRDKYGYTF. Written as DNA, the CDR3 is TGTGCCAGCAGCCAAGTTAGGTCCAGGGATAAATATGGCTACACCTTC.

The chain combines TRBV11-3 with TRBJ1-1, with D possibly TRBD1 on 6 matching bases. The CDR3 length is 15 residues. Germline V CDR1 and CDR2: SGHNT, YENEEA. Trimming removed 4 bases from V and 0 bases from J, with 12 bases in between. This CDR3 is CASSSDGQMNTEAFF. Written as DNA, the CDR3 is TGTGCCAGCAGCTCCGACGGACAGATGAACACTGAAGCTTTCTTT.

The genes are TRBV27 and TRBJ2-5; 11 nucleotides line up with TRBD1. After removal of 6 bases from V and 6 bases from J, the junction contained 9 bases not matched to a gene. The CDR3 is 15 amino acids. Germline V gene lookup returns CDR1 MNHEY and CDR2 SMNVEV (reference sequence). CDR3 amino acids: CASRLTGTGGKTQYF. Written as DNA, the CDR3 is TGTGCCAGCAGGCTGACCGGGACAGGGGGGAAGACCCAGTACTTC.

V usage is TRBV5-1 and J usage is TRBJ2-5; 9 positions agree with TRBD1. Germline V gives CDR1 SGHRS, CDR2 YFSETQ. The CDR3 length is 15 residues. With V trimmed by 4 bases and J by 1 base, 5 bases remained unmatched. The CDR3 DNA reads as TGCGCCAGCAGCCTCCGGGACAGGGTCCAAGAGACCCAGTACTTC. It encodes CASSLRDRVQETQYF.

V and J are TRBV7-9 and TRBJ1-5; 9 bases line up with TRBD1. This CDR3 contains 15 residues. V dropped 0 bases and J dropped 4; count of bases not matched to a gene: 1. Germline V lookup: CDR1 SEHNR, CDR2 FQNEAQ (reference sequence). The CDR3 loop reads CASSLAGTGNQPQHF. The CDR3 bases are TGTGCCAGCAGCTTAGCAGGGACAGGGAATCAGCCCCAGCATTTT.

The chain couples TRBV4-3 to TRBJ1-1; 8 nucleotides match TRBD1. CDR3 length equals 14 residues. Germline CDR1 is LGHNA and CDR2 is YSLEER. The V gene end was trimmed by 0 bases and the J gene end by 4 bases; junction bases not matched to a gene: 1. The CDR3 loop is CASSQEQGGTEAFF. The CDR3 DNA follows: TGCGCCAGCAGCCAAGAACAGGGGGGCACTGAAGCTTTCTTT.

This clone occurred once. The gene calls are TRBV30 and TRBJ2-2, with TRBD1 as a possible D gene (6 bases). Germline values: CDR1 GTSNPN, CDR2 SVGIG (reference sequence). The CDR3 is 15 residues long. Trimming shortened V by 4 bases and J by 2 bases, and 14 bases separated the two germline ends. This chain's CDR3 is CAWTGAPLNTGELFF. The CDR3 coding sequence is TGTGCCTGGACAGGGGCTCCATTAAACACCGGGGAGCTGTTTTTT.

This clone was observed once. The chain uses TRBV14 and TRBJ2-1, with 7 bases aligning to TRBD1. The CDR3 totals 16 residues. With V trimmed by 0 bases and J by 8 bases, 10 bases remained unmatched. CDR1 is SGHDN and CDR2 is FVKESK in the germline V gene. CDR3 nucleotides: TGTGCCAGCAGCCAAGATATGAGAGGGGGCAGGGATGAGCAGTTCTTC. It codes for CASSQDMRGGRDEQFF.